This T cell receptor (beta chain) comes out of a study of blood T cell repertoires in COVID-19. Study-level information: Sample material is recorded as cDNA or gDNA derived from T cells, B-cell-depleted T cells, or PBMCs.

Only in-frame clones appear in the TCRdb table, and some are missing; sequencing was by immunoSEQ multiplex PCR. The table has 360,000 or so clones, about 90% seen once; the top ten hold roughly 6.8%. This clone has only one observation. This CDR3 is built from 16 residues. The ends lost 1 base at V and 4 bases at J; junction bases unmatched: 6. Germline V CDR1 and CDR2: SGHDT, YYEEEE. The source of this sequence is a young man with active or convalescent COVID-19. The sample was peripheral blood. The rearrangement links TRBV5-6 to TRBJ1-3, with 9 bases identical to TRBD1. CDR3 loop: CASSLRRGQGGNTIYF. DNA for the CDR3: TGTGCCAGCAGCTTGAGGAGGGGACAGGGAGGAAACACCATATATTTT.